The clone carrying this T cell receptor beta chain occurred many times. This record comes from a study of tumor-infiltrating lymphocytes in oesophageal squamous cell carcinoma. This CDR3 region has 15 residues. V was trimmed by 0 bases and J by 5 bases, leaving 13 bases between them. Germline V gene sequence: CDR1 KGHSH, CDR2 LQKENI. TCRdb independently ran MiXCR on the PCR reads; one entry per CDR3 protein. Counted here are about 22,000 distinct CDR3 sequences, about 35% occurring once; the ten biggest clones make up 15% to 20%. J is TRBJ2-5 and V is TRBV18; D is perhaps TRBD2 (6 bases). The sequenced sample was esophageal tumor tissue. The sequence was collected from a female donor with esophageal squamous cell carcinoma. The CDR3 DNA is TGTGCCAGCTCACCACCGTCCTACGGGAGTGAGACCCAGTACTTC. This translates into CASSPPSYGSETQYF.